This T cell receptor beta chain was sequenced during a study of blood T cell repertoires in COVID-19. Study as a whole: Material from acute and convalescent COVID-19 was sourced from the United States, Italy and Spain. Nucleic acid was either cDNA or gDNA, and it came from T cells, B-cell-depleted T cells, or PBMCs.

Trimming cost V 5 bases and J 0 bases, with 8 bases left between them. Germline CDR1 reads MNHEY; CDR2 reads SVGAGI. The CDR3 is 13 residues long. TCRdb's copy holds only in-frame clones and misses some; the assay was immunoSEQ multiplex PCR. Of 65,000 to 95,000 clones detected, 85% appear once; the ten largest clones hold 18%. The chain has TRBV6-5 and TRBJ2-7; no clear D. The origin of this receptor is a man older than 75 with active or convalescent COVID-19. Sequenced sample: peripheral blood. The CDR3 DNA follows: TGTGCCAGCAGTCTTAGGAGCTCCTACGAGCAGTACGTC. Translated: CASSLRSSYEQYV.